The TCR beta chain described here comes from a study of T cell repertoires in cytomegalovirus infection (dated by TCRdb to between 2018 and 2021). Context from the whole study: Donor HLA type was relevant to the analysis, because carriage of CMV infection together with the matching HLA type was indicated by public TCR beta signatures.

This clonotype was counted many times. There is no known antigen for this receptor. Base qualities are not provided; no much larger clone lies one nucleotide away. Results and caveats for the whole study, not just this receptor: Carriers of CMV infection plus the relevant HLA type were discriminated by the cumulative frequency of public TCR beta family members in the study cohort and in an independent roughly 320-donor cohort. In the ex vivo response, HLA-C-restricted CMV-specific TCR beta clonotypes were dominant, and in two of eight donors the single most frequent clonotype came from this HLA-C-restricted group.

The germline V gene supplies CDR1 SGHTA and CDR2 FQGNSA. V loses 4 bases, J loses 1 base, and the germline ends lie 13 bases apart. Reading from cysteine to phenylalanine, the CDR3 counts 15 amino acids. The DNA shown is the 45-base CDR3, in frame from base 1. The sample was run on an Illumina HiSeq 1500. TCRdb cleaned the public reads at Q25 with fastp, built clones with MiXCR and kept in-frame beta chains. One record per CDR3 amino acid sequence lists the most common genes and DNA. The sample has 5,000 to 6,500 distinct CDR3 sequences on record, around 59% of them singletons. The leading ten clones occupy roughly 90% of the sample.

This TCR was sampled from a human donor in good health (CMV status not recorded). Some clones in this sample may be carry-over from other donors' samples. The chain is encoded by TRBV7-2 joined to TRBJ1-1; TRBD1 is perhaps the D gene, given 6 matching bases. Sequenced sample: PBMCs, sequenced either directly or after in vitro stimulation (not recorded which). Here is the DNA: TGTGCCAGCAGCTCGGCGGACAGCCAGAACACTGAAGCTTTCTTT. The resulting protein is CASSSADSQNTEAFF.